The 11 T cell receptor beta chains presented below share a single source sample, sequenced in a study of shared clonotypes between healthy human individuals. Here immunoSEQ multiplex PCR was the method, and the copy in TCRdb shows in-frame clones only, minus some. The sample holds 800,000 to 950,000 clones, roughly 96% seen once. It was CD45RO-negative cells, positively selected for CCR7, that made up naive CD8 cells, with terminally differentiated effector memory CD45RA+ cells excluded. The sequencing input was naive CD8+ T cells sorted from blood. These TCRs come from a man between 25 and 39 years old in good health.

As concerns this clone: This same CDR3 is encoded by further DNA sequences in the sample. V usage is TRBV11-2 and J usage is TRBJ2-7; unclear D gene. Germline V gives CDR1 SGHAT, CDR2 FQNNGV. The CDR3 loop spans 14 amino acids. V was shortened by 1 base and J by 3 bases, with 10 bases between the two germline ends. CDR3 bases: TGTGCCAGCAGCTTAGGGGTTGGCAGCTACGAGCAGTACTTC. Translating it yields CASSLGVGSYEQYF.

The chain employs TRBV5-1 and TRBJ2-4; TRBD1 matches 8 bases. Germline CDR1 reads SGHRS; CDR2 reads YFSETQ. The CDR3 has 14 residues. The V and J ends lost 4 bases and 13 bases, in that order; junction bases with no gene match: 13. CDR3 loop: CASSPNPRGRVQYF. The DNA for the CDR3 is TGCGCCAGCAGCCCAAACCCCAGGGGGCGCGTCCAGTACTTC.

This chain connects TRBV28 to TRBJ1-5, with TRBD1 matching 9 bases. The CDR3 has 14 residues. Losses at the gene ends were 6 bases for V and 6 bases for J; bases not matched to a gene: 6. CDR1 and CDR2 (germline): MDHEN, SYDVKM. The CDR3 nucleotides read TGTGCCAGCAGCTCCGGGACAGGGAGTCAGCCCCAGCATTTT. This gives the protein CASSSGTGSQPQHF.

V gene TRBV4-2 combines with J gene TRBJ2-7, with D hard to call. V was pared by 0 bases and J by 5 bases, with 5 bases between. Germline CDR1 and CDR2: LGHNA and YNFKEQ. The CDR3 is 12 residues long. Written as DNA, the CDR3 is TGTGCCAGCAGCCAAGATGGGAACGAGCAGTACTTC. Translation gives CASSQDGNEQYF.

The chain couples TRBV5-8 to TRBJ2-7; D possibly corresponds to TRBD1 (6 bases). V lost 4 bases to trimming and J lost 3 bases, with 14 bases between them. The CDR3 spans 14 residues. The germline gives CDR1 SGHTS, CDR2 YDEGEE. The CDR3 protein is CASSQGHWGYEQYF. CDR3 in DNA: TGTGCCAGCAGCCAGGGACACTGGGGCTACGAGCAGTACTTC. Variable domain in full (rest from reference TRBV5-8 and TRBJ2-7): EAGVTQSPTHLIKTRGQQATLRCSPISGHTSVYWYQQALGLGLQFLLWYDEGEERNRGNFPPRFSGRQFPNYSSELNVNALELEDSALYLCASSQGHWGYEQYFGPGTRLTVT.

This clone has only one observation. CDR3 nucleotide sequence: TGTGCCAGCAGCTCGTCACTAGCGGGAGACACCGGGGAGCTGTTTTTT. It codes for CASSSSLAGDTGELFF. The chain employs TRBV5-4 and TRBJ2-2; 11 bases align to TRBD2. V lost 3 bases, J lost 3 bases, and 4 bases stayed unmatched. This CDR3 spans 16 amino acids. From germline, CDR1 is SGHNT and CDR2 YYREEE (reference sequence).

The chain combines TRBV30 with TRBJ2-3; D remains unclear. The V gene's germline CDR1 is GTSNPN and CDR2 SVGIG (reference sequence). The germline V and J ends were trimmed by 5 bases and 0 bases, with 15 bases remaining between them. The CDR3 is made up of 15 amino acids. DNA for the CDR3: TGTGCCTGGGCGGACGGGTTCGCTAGCACAGATACGCAGTATTTT. Translated: CAWADGFASTDTQYF.

In its sample, this clone was seen once. This chain uses TRBV29-1 with TRBJ2-7; 7 bases fit TRBD1. Germline V gene lookup returns CDR1 SQVTM and CDR2 ANQGSEA. This CDR3 comprises 14 residues. The ends lost 5 bases at V and 1 base at J; junction bases unmatched: 8. Here the CDR3 reads CSVFGAQGSYEQYF. The CDR3 DNA follows: TGCAGCGTTTTTGGGGCACAGGGGTCCTACGAGCAGTACTTC.

The rearrangement joins TRBV29-1 to TRBJ2-5; tentative D call: TRBD1 (5 bases). The CDR3 spans 16 residues. The V end was cut by 7 bases, the J end by 5 bases, with 26 bases between. Germline V gene lookup returns CDR1 SQVTM and CDR2 ANQGSEA. CDR3 nucleotide sequence: TGCAGCGCCGGAATGCCGAACCTCAGGGTTACTGAGACCCAGTACTTC. This translates into CSAGMPNLRVTETQYF.

The V call is TRBV15, the J call TRBJ2-7; no clear D gene. This CDR3 comprises 14 residues. V was cut by 1 base and J by 0 bases, with 7 bases left in between. From germline, CDR1 is LNHNV and CDR2 YYDKDF (reference sequence). The DNA of the CDR3 is TGTGCCACCAGCAGAGTTTCTAGCTCCTACGAGCAGTACTTC. This translates into CATSRVSSSYEQYF.

This chain joins TRBV28 and TRBJ2-7; D ambiguous. The CDR3 runs 14 residues. V was cut by 5 bases and J by 0 bases, with 11 bases left in between. Germline V lookup: CDR1 MDHEN, CDR2 SYDVKM. CDR3 loop: CASSMGWNSYEQYF. Here the CDR3 DNA reads TGTGCCAGCAGTATGGGGTGGAACTCCTACGAGCAGTACTTC.